A selection of T cell receptor beta chains follows, all from one sample in a study of blood T cell repertoires in COVID-19. This table comes from immunoSEQ multiplex PCR, and its TCRdb copy is limited to in-frame clones, with some not included. Of 250,000 or so clones listed, nearly 90% are singletons. The sample comprised peripheral blood. These receptors were taken from a woman aged 55-69 years with COVID-19, enrolled during active disease. CDR3s include the opening cysteine and the closing phenylalanine or tryptophan. A D gene is named only where the DNA matches it firmly. Where a row states a size, it is once, few, many or the class of an expanded clone; other rows omit it.

j_call d_call v_call cdr3_length clone_size cdr3_aa cdr3_nt
TRBJ1-4 TRBD1 TRBV2 13 NA CASSGTGAIWLFF TGTGCCAGCAGCGGGACAGGGGCCATCTGGCTGTTTTTT
TRBJ1-1 NA TRBV5-1 13 NA CASSLTGNTEAFF TGCGCCAGCAGCTTGACCGGGAACACTGAAGCTTTCTTT
TRBJ1-2 NA TRBV12-3/TRBV12-4 13 NA CASSPRGTWGYTF TGTGCCAGCAGCCCCCGCGGAACGTGGGGCTACACCTTC
TRBJ2-5 TRBD2 TRBV15 15 NA CATSSGGERGETQYF TGTGCCACCAGCAGTGGGGGGGAGAGAGGAGAGACCCAGTACTTC
TRBJ1-3 NA TRBV5-4 14 NA CASSLDLRENTIYF TGTGCCAGCAGCTTGGATTTGCGGGAAAACACCATATATTTT
TRBJ2-1 NA TRBV6-5 15 NA CASGKTRSSYNEQFF TGTGCCAGCGGCAAAACTAGGAGCTCCTACAATGAGCAGTTCTTC
TRBJ1-1 TRBD1 TRBV25-1 13 NA CASSHYRGTEAFF TGTGCCAGCAGCCACTACAGGGGCACTGAAGCTTTCTTT
TRBJ2-3 NA TRBV6-2/TRBV6-3 13 NA CASSYWATDTQYF TGTGCCAGCAGTTATTGGGCGACAGATACGCAGTATTTT
TRBJ2-1 TRBD2 TRBV7-8 14 once CASSFSGGPNEQFF TGTGCCAGCAGCTTTAGCGGGGGTCCTAATGAGCAGTTCTTC
TRBJ1-1 NA TRBV12-5 12 NA CASGQWTAQAFF TGTGCTAGTGGGCAATGGACAGCCCAAGCTTTCTTT
TRBJ1-2 NA TRBV7-3 13 NA CASSSTGGRGYTF TGTGCCAGCAGCTCAACAGGAGGTCGGGGCTACACCTTC
TRBJ1-6 TRBD1 TRBV6-5 14 NA CASMPGQGNSPLHF TGTGCCAGCATGCCAGGACAGGGGAATTCACCCCTCCACTTT
TRBJ1-2 NA TRBV10-3 12 NA CATTYDSYGYTF TGTGCCACTACCTACGACAGCTATGGCTACACCTTC
TRBJ1-1 TRBD1 TRBV19 14 NA CASSTTTGAMRAFF TGTGCCAGTAGTACGACGACAGGGGCCATGAGGGCTTTCTTT
TRBJ2-1 TRBD1 TRBV7-8 16 NA CASSLPDRESYNEQFF TGTGCCAGCAGCCTTCCTGACAGGGAATCCTACAATGAGCAGTTCTTC
TRBJ1-2 TRBD1 TRBV3-1/TRBV3-2 16 NA CASSHLMRDRGHGYTF TGTGCCAGCAGCCATTTAATGCGGGACAGGGGGCATGGCTACACCTTC
TRBJ1-2 NA TRBV6-5 14 NA CASSNRGSNYGYTF TGTGCCAGCAGCAACCGGGGGAGTAACTATGGCTACACCTTC
TRBJ1-2 TRBD1 TRBV7-6 17 NA CASSLWAPGQANYGYTF TGTGCCAGCAGCCTCTGGGCCCCGGGACAGGCTAACTATGGCTACACCTTC
TRBJ2-5 TRBD2 TRBV2 17 NA CASRPASGGPAVETQYF TGTGCCAGCAGGCCTGCTAGCGGGGGTCCCGCTGTGGAGACCCAGTACTTC
TRBJ2-1 TRBD2 TRBV5-8 15 once CASSVRRLAGNEQFF TGTGCCAGCAGCGTACGTCGACTAGCGGGGAATGAGCAGTTCTTC
TRBJ1-5 TRBD1 TRBV19 16 NA CASSISGGGSNQPQHF TGTGCCAGTAGTATTTCAGGGGGCGGCAGCAATCAGCCCCAGCATTTT
TRBJ2-7 NA TRBV7-2 13 NA CASSLGHNYEQYF TGTGCCAGCAGCTTAGGACACAACTACGAGCAGTACTTC
TRBJ1-1 TRBD1 TRBV19 16 NA CASSIRDRGAGTEAFF TGTGCCAGTAGTATACGGGACAGGGGAGCGGGCACTGAAGCTTTCTTT
TRBJ2-2 TRBD1 TRBV11-3 16 NA CASSFSQGANTGELFF TGTGCCAGCAGCTTCAGCCAGGGGGCGAACACCGGGGAGCTGTTTTTT
TRBJ1-1 TRBD1 TRBV4-1 17 NA CASSRTPGQASNTEAFF TGCGCCAGCAGCCGAACTCCGGGACAGGCGTCGAACACTGAAGCTTTCTTT
TRBJ1-5 NA TRBV30 14 NA CAWSLRARGQPQHF TGTGCCTGGAGTCTTCGGGCGCGGGGACAGCCCCAGCATTTT
TRBJ1-1 TRBD1 TRBV3-1/TRBV3-2 15 NA CASSHWDRGNTEAFF TGTGCCAGCAGCCACTGGGACAGGGGTAACACTGAAGCTTTCTTT
TRBJ2-1 TRBD1 TRBV5-1 17 NA CASSLFQGQGSYNEQFF TGCGCCAGCAGCTTGTTTCAGGGACAGGGGTCCTACAATGAGCAGTTCTTC
TRBJ1-2 NA TRBV27 16 NA CASRHPRSGSNYGYTF TGTGCCAGCAGACACCCACGGTCGGGGTCGAACTATGGCTACACCTTC
TRBJ1-5 NA TRBV5-6 14 NA CASSGRGSNQPQHF TGTGCCAGCAGCGGCCGTGGTAGCAATCAGCCCCAGCATTTT
TRBJ1-1 NA TRBV20-1 11 NA CSAMNDGVAFF TGCAGTGCGATGAACGACGGGGTAGCTTTCTTT
TRBJ2-1 NA TRBV21-1 17 once CASSKVAGASSYNEQFF TGTGCCAGCAGCAAAGTAGCGGGGGCCAGCTCCTACAATGAGCAGTTCTTC